These T cell receptor beta chains were read from a single sample in a study of identical twins. TCRdb recomputed calls from the 5' RACE reads with MiXCR, one row per CDR3 protein. This table holds hundreds of thousands of distinct CDR3 sequences, over 8.5% found once. The same sample was also used in a study of yellow fever vaccine responses in identical twins.

Specimen: PBMCs. The receptors originated from a woman aged 18-30 years in good health. Each CDR3 is given with its conserved first and last residue.

TRBJ2-7	TRBV7-9	CASSLVVAPLVQQYF
TRBJ2-7	TRBV7-3	CASSLWASGGTQWYEQYF
TRBJ2-7	TRBV5-1	CASSPGTEPPYEQYF
TRBJ2-7	TRBV7-9	CASSPRTSGTYEQYF
TRBJ2-7	TRBV28	CASSQTGASLYEQYF
TRBJ2-2	TRBV7-2	CASSLISGQGFTGELFF
TRBJ2-2	TRBV12-3/TRBV12-4	CASSRGGAFGELFF
TRBJ2-5	TRBV20-1	CSARDTGLQYF
TRBJ2-1	TRBV5-6	CASSYGGTSGINEQFF
TRBJ2-2	TRBV28	CASSLRTGGLFF
TRBJ2-2	TRBV15	CATSERSLNTGELFF
TRBJ1-5	TRBV10-3	CAISEGPGSNQPQHF
TRBJ2-3	TRBV20-1	CSAVTSGSQYF
TRBJ2-4	TRBV29-1	CSVELGQAKNIQYF
TRBJ2-5	TRBV11-2	CASSLEGQGKTQYF
TRBJ2-1	TRBV9	CASSGGTLNEQFF
TRBJ1-1	TRBV12-3/TRBV12-4	CASSLIGRGEAFF
TRBJ2-1	TRBV4-2	CASSQEKTGWQFF
TRBJ2-2	TRBV6-2/TRBV6-3	CASSLRLAGISGSTGELFF
TRBJ2-5	TRBV12-3/TRBV12-4	CASSAGLAGGHETQYF
TRBJ1-1	TRBV4-3	CASSQYTRGTNTEAFF
TRBJ2-2	TRBV4-3	CASSQENRVPGELFF
TRBJ1-1	TRBV7-2	CASSLNGGLRTEAFF
TRBJ2-1	TRBV28	CASSLLGGHYNEQFF
TRBJ1-2	TRBV20-1	CSAPTPANRLGGYTF
TRBJ2-3	TRBV28	CASSSVAGGGTDTQYF
TRBJ2-2	TRBV3-1	CASSLAGKTGELFF
TRBJ2-3	TRBV29-1	CSVSSSDTQYF
TRBJ2-5	TRBV28	CASKLTGYNQETQYF
TRBJ2-2	TRBV25-1	CASSDMFGTGVDGELFF
TRBJ1-4	TRBV7-8	CASSAETGLGTNEKLFF
TRBJ2-7	TRBV6-6	CASREGGRYEQYF
TRBJ2-1	TRBV5-5	CASSLNLAQEQFF
TRBJ2-1	TRBV20-1	CSASSGDYNEQFF
TRBJ1-6	TRBV10-3	CAISGQDSPLHF
TRBJ1-5	TRBV28	CASSQGGAVQPQHF
TRBJ2-7	TRBV7-2	CASSPSGQTNSYEQYF
TRBJ2-3	TRBV21-1	CASSLRDSQSNTQYF
TRBJ1-1	TRBV15	CATSSRLGRGKTEAFF
TRBJ2-1	TRBV28	CASYSGRVNEQFF
TRBJ2-3	TRBV6-5	CASSYAQTPDTQYF
TRBJ2-7	TRBV11-2	CASSWEKRSYEQYF
TRBJ2-1	TRBV30	CAWSVRGGSYNEQFF
TRBJ2-7	TRBV11-2	CASSLEGIYGRVAYEQYF
TRBJ2-5	TRBV7-6	CASSLGRLHRETQYF
TRBJ2-7	TRBV5-4	CASSFLAGLVAPAHSSYEQYF
TRBJ1-1	TRBV29-1	CSVYKLMNTEAFF
TRBJ1-1	TRBV5-4	CASSRGQGGGLDTEAFF
TRBJ1-2	TRBV5-1	CASRPTGPSNYGYTF
TRBJ2-1	TRBV12-3/TRBV12-4	CASSFWGGAVYNEQFF
TRBJ2-3	TRBV7-9	CASSPKRQGHPTDTQYF
TRBJ2-5	TRBV6-5	CASSYSLNRGQETQYF
TRBJ2-4	TRBV28	CASRSPPSGAAKNIQYF